What follows is one TCR beta chain and its context. Which antigen it targets is not known. Base qualities are not recorded, but no much larger clone differs from it by a single base. This record comes from a study of shared clonotypes between healthy human individuals (dated by TCRdb to about 2020). Context from the whole study: Three men and two women, aged 18 to 49 years, made up the cohort. To increase sequencing depth and limit assay-specific biases, TCR repertoire library preparation and sequencing were carried out by different laboratories using diverse techniques. For each donor, CD4 naive and CD4 memory were each run on three plates, CD8 naive on two plates, and CD8 memory on one plate. To estimate repertoire size and how much clonotype sharing occurs between individuals, the study deeply sequenced the blood TCR repertoires of five healthy adults. Leukapheresis yielded between about 0.85 and 9 billion PBMCs per donor.

Summary of the overall study and its limitations: Clonotypes shared by all four sorted-subset donors showed higher generation probabilities than non-shared clonotypes. Sampling was restricted to blood, and TCR repertoires in tissues likely differ from the TCR repertoires found in blood. Based on pairwise subsampling, the degree of clonotype sharing among donors was expected to be affected by sequencing depth. The small number of donors limited the genetic and exposure-history diversity represented. Sharing across several donors was observed for roughly 5.4% of naive CD4, 3% to 3.5% of naive CD8, 2% to 2.5% of memory CD4, and around 0.4% of memory CD8 clonotypes. Incomplete sequencing was indicated by rarefaction of sorted-subset datasets, despite the large sequencing depth. Estimated clonotype richness was generally larger for naive than for memory subsets.

The donors were healthy, HIV-negative adults with no recently reported acute infections or vaccinations. All donors were Caucasian adults living in Nashville, Tennessee, USA. CD4+ T cells were enriched by magnetic negative selection; naive cells were then positively selected on CD45RA, and the negative fraction formed the memory subset. Blood was collected by leukapheresis, and PBMCs were isolated by Ficoll-Histopaque density gradient centrifugation and then cryopreserved in liquid nitrogen vapor phase. Purity and quantity of every magnetically sorted T cell population were checked by analytical flow cytometry. Genomic DNA was isolated from each sorted fraction and quantified by UV absorbance on a Nanodrop 2000c. The germline V gene (reference sequence) supplies CDR1 LNHNV and CDR2 YYDKDF. Its CDR3 holds 13 amino acids, cysteine through phenylalanine. The sequence is cut down to CDR3 DNA, 39 bases in frame from base 1. V loses 3 bases, J loses 2 bases, and the germline ends lie 7 bases apart.

TCR CDR3 regions were amplified from genomic DNA by multiplex PCR using the deep immunoSEQ assay. For each cell subset, the extracted genomic DNA was distributed evenly across all wells of several immunoSEQ 96-well plates, and each plate served as one replicate. For sorted subsets, 200 ng of genomic DNA, equivalent to roughly 33,000 T cell genomes, went into each replicate PCR. Purified libraries were quantified with a Qubit 3.0 fluorometer, sized on a Bioanalyzer 2100, and re-quantified with the KAPA Library Quantification kit. A separate single-read 150-cycle Illumina NextSeq 550 flow cell was used to sequence each immunoSEQ 96-well plate. The authors' pipeline ran thus. The immunoSEQ output contained only junctional sequences without quality scores, so filtering could not match that applied to full-length reads. To assign V/J genes and CDR3, sequences were annotated against IMGT germline references using PyIR, a Python wrapper for IgBLAST v1.9. Reads were removed for weak V/J assignments (E-value above 1e-6), missing CDR3, stop codons, out-of-frame junctions, or ambiguous translated residues. V3J clonotypes were defined as sequences sharing an identical inferred V gene, J gene, and CDR3 amino acid sequence. The percentage overlap between two repertoires was calculated by dividing the number of shared unique clonotypes by the size of the smaller repertoire. Repertoire richness was assessed with RTK rarefaction, the Chao1 estimator, and Recon v2.1 estimates of unobserved clonotypes. For all TCRbeta clonotypes obtained by the gDNA method from a few donors, generation probabilities were computed with OLGA. The source is immuneACCESS, and TCRdb retained only in-frame sequences with V and J called. Part of the clones is not carried over; for the studies checked, unresolved V genes explain less than half of this, and the remainder is unexplained. V and J calls and clone size are as listed in that table; D and trimming were resolved from the DNA. The sample profile shows 2,500,000 or so clones; more than 85% of them were found once. Of the sample, 0.35% to 0.45% is held by the ten largest clones.

The V and J segments used are TRBV15 and TRBJ1-1; the D segment cannot be called with confidence. This TCR was sampled from a man aged 18 to 30 in good health. Some clones in this sample may be carry-over from other donors' samples. The sample comprised naive CD4+ T cells from PBMCs. The cell subset or site label of this sample denotes: CD45RA+ positively selected. The base sequence is TGTGCCACCAGCAGGTACCAAAACACTGAAGCTTTCTTT. This codes for CATSRYQNTEAFF.